The entry that follows covers one T cell receptor beta chain sequence. The antigen is undetermined. Possible read error: a much larger clone is one base away. The CDR3 totals 12 residues. The ends were cut back, 10 bases at V and 5 bases at J, with 12 bases in the middle. This record comes from a study of molecular identifiers for immune sequencing clone quantification. TCRdb fed the PCR reads into MiXCR, producing one record per CDR3 protein. The sample contains around 480,000 distinct CDR3 sequences, about 21% of which appear only once. Study-wide findings and caveats: In naive cells, under 1% of molecules belonged to clones above 20 RNA copies, against over 97% in effector cells.

The sequence derives from a human donor in good health. Some libraries in this study had Jurkat cell RNA spiked in. Sequencing used naive CD8+ T cells from blood, with Jurkat cell RNA spiked in. The subset: FACS-sorted CD8+CD4-CCR7+CD45RA+ naive T cells. The chain carries TRBV5-3 and TRBJ2-2; D is unresolved. TRBV5-3 is filed as an ORF, its function uncertain. The CDR3 here is CACHLGTGELFF. In nucleotides, the CDR3 is TGTGCCTGTCACTTAGGTACCGGGGAGCTGTTTTTT.